This T cell receptor (beta chain) was obtained from a study of blood T cell repertoires in COVID-19. Study-wide context: COVID-19 samples from acute and convalescent phases originated in the United States, Italy and Spain.

CDR1 GTSNPN and CDR2 SVGIG come from the germline V gene (reference sequence). Trimming took 0 bases from V and 7 from J; bases not matched to a gene: 3. This CDR3 region has 13 residues. In the original workflow: For nucleated cells, counts were estimated from reference gene primer amplification. TCRdb's table, derived via immunoSEQ multiplex PCR, lists solely in-frame clones and lacks some. The V and J calls and clone size come from that table; D and trimming were worked out from the DNA. Of 76,000 or so clones in the sample, 70% to 90% were seen once. This sequence was found in a man between 25 and 39 years old with acute or convalescent COVID-19. Specimen: peripheral blood. The rearrangement joins TRBV30 to TRBJ1-5; 7 bases align to TRBD1. The CDR3 DNA reads TGTGCCTGGAGTGTAGGGGGCAGACAGCCCCAGCATTTT. It codes for CAWSVGGRQPQHF.